Shown below are 3 T cell receptor beta chains from a single sample sequenced in a study of PD-L1 blockade in urothelial cancer. Assay used: immunoSEQ multiplex PCR; TCRdb lists only in-frame clones, some missing. The sample carries about 80,000 clones, about nine tenths recorded once. The specimen comprised PBMCs, sampled around atezolizumab (anti-PD-L1) treatment. The origin of the receptors is a woman in her seventies with urothelial cancer.

V gene TRBV9 combines with J gene TRBJ2-3; 9 nucleotides agree with TRBD2. J gave up 2 bases and V 4 bases, and 11 bases lay outside the gene matches. From germline, CDR1 is SGDLS and CDR2 YYNGEE. CDR3 length: 17 amino acids. The CDR3 sequence: CASSTRAGTSHTDTQYF. The CDR3 nucleotides read TGTGCCAGCAGCACCCGAGCCGGGACTAGCCACACAGATACGCAGTATTTT.

This chain connects TRBV6-5 to TRBJ1-2, with D perhaps TRBD1 (5 bases). The length of the CDR3 is 14 residues. Per the germline V gene, CDR1 is MNHEY and CDR2 is SVGAGI. V was pared by 2 bases and J by 4 bases, with 11 bases between. The CDR3 nucleotides are TGTGCCAGCAGTTACCGGGGGACCCTCTATGGCTACACCTTC. Translation gives CASSYRGTLYGYTF.

The chain combines TRBV9 with TRBJ2-5, with 7 positions matching TRBD2. CDR1 is SGDLS and CDR2 is YYNGEE in the germline V gene. The CDR3 spans 15 residues. The trim removed 2 bases at V and 2 bases at J, leaving 6 bases unmatched. The CDR3, as DNA: TGTGCCAGCAGCGTTGCGGGGGATTGGCAAGAGACCCAGTACTTC. Its translation is CASSVAGDWQETQYF.